The source of this TCR beta chain is a study of shared clonotypes between healthy human individuals (dated by TCRdb to the early 2020s). Looking at the study overall: A couple of women and a few men aged 18 to 49 years were included in the cohort. For each donor, three plates each were used for CD4 naive and CD4 memory, two plates were used for CD8 naive, and one plate was used for CD8 memory. Blood TCR repertoires of roughly five healthy adults were deeply sequenced to estimate repertoire size and the extent of clonotype sharing between individuals. Libraries were prepared and TCR repertoires were sequenced by different laboratories using diverse techniques, in order to increase sequencing depth and limit assay-specific biases. Between about 0.94 and 10 billion PBMCs per donor were obtained by leukapheresis. Study-level results and caveats: Only blood was sampled, and tissue TCR repertoires likely differ from those in blood. Clonotypes shared by all four sorted-subset donors showed higher generation probabilities than non-shared clonotypes. Incomplete sequencing was indicated by rarefaction of sorted-subset datasets, despite the large sequencing depth. Larger estimated clonotype richness was generally found for naive subsets than for memory subsets. Across a handful of donors, roughly 5% of naive CD4, roughly 3.5% of naive CD8, about 2% of memory CD4, and approximately 0.42% of memory CD8 clonotypes were shared. Based on pairwise subsampling, the degree of clonotype sharing among donors was expected to be affected by sequencing depth. The genetic and exposure-history diversity represented was limited by the small number of donors.

Donors were healthy HIV-negative adults with no recently reported acute infections or vaccinations. All donors were Caucasian adults living in Nashville, Tennessee, USA. CD4+ T cells were enriched by magnetic negative selection; naive cells were then positively selected on CD45RA, and the negative fraction formed the memory subset. After blood collection by leukapheresis, PBMCs were isolated using Ficoll-Histopaque density gradient centrifugation and then cryopreserved in the vapor phase of liquid nitrogen. Purity and quantity of every magnetically sorted T cell population were checked by analytical flow cytometry. From each sorted fraction, genomic DNA was isolated and quantified by UV absorbance on a Nanodrop 2000c. TCR CDR3 regions were amplified from genomic DNA by multiplex PCR using the deep immunoSEQ assay. For each cell subset, the extracted genomic DNA was distributed evenly across all wells of several immunoSEQ 96-well plates, and each plate served as one replicate. For sorted subsets, approximately 190 ng genomic DNA, equal to 30,000 to 35,000 T cell genomes, was loaded into each replicate PCR. The purified libraries were quantified using a Qubit 3.0 fluorometer, sized with a Bioanalyzer 2100, and then quantified again using the KAPA Library Quantification kit. Every immunoSEQ 96-well plate was sequenced on a separate single-read 150-cycle Illumina NextSeq 550 flow cell. As for how the authors treated the data: Because only junctional sequences without quality scores were contained in the immunoSEQ output, filtering matching that applied to full-length reads could not be performed. Sequences were annotated with PyIR, a Python wrapper for IgBLAST v1.9, using IMGT germline references to assign V/J genes and CDR3. Reads with weak V/J assignments (E-value above 1e-6), missing CDR3, stop codons, out-of-frame junctions, or ambiguous translated residues were removed. A V3J clonotype was defined by an identical inferred V gene, J gene, and CDR3 amino acid sequence. The percentage overlap between two repertoires was calculated by dividing the number of shared unique clonotypes by the size of the smaller repertoire. Repertoire richness was assessed with RTK rarefaction, the Chao1 estimator, and Recon v2.1 estimates of unobserved clonotypes. For all TCRbeta clonotypes obtained by the gDNA method from a few donors, generation probabilities were computed with OLGA. TCRdb holds this immuneACCESS table with in-frame rearrangements only. Some clones are missing; in checked studies, unresolved V genes explain under half, and the rest has no known cause. D and trimming were read from the DNA, whereas the V and J calls and clone size are those reported in that table. The sample profile shows about 1,500,000 clones; roughly 97% of them were found once. The ten most abundant clones make up roughly 1.2% of the sample.

Note on this clone: Its antigen is unknown. Base qualities are missing; no much larger clone stands one base away.

Reading from cysteine to phenylalanine, the CDR3 counts 15 amino acids. The retained sequence is limited to the CDR3, 45 bases, with the frame set at the first base. CDR1 and CDR2, looked up from the germline V gene, are MDHEN and SYDVKM. The junction carries 18 bases between V and J, which are trimmed by 5 bases and 7 bases respectively. This receptor was identified in a young man in good health. The material sequenced was naive CD4+ T cells sorted from blood. In the paper's terms, the cell subset or site label means: CD45RA+ positively selected. Recombination joined TRBV28 with TRBJ1-3, with no confident D gene call. The DNA reads as follows: TGTGCCAGCAGTCCCTTCGTGGGCCTTTTCAACACCATATATTTT. This yields the protein CASSPFVGLFNTIYF.